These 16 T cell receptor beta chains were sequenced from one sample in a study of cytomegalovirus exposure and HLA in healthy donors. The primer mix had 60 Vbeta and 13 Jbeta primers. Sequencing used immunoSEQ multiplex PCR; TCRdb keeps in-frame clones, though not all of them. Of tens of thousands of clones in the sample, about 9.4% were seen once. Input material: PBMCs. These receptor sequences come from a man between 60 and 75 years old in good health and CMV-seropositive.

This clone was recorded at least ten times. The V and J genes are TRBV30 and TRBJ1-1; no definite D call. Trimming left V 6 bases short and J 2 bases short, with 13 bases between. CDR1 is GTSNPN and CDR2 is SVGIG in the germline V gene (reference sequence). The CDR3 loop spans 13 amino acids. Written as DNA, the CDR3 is TGTGCCTGTACTCTTCAGCGAAACACTGAAGCTTTCTTT. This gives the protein CACTLQRNTEAFF.

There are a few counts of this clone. CDR3 amino acids: CAISESTTEAFF. Written as DNA, the CDR3 is TGTGCCATCAGTGAGTCGACAACTGAAGCTTTCTTT. The V gene is TRBV10-3, the J gene TRBJ1-1; D remains ambiguous. Germline CDR1 and CDR2: ENHRY and SYGVKD. The V end was cut by 0 bases, the J end by 5 bases, with 4 bases between. This CDR3 is 12 amino acids long.

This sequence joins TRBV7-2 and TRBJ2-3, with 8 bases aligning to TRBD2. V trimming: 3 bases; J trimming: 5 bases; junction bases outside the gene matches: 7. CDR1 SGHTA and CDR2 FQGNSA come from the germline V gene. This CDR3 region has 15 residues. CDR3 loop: CASSFQAGVLDTQYF. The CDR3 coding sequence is TGTGCCAGCAGCTTTCAAGCGGGAGTACTAGATACGCAGTATTTT.

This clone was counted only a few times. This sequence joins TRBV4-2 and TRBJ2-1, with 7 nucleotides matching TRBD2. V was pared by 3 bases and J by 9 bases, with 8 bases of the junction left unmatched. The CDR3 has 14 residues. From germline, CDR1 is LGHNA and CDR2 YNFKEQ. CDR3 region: CASSQGGVGVEQFF. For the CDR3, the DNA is TGTGCCAGCAGCCAGGGAGGGGTAGGGGTTGAGCAGTTCTTC.

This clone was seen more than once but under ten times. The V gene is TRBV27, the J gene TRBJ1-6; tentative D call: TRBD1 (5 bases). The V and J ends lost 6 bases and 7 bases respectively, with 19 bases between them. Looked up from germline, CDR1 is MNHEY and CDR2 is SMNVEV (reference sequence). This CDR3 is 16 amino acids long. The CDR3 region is CASSDLWGRENSPLHF. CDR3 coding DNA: TGTGCCAGCAGCGACCTCTGGGGCAGGGAAAATTCACCCCTCCACTTT.

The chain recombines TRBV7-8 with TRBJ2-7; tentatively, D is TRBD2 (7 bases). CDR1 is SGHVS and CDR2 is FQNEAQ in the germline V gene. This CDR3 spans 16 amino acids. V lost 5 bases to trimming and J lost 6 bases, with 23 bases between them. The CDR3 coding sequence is TGTGCCAGCAGCCCCATGACGGGGGGCAATTACGGCGAGCAGTACGTC. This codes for CASSPMTGGNYGEQYV.

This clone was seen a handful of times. The DNA for the CDR3 is TGTGCCAGCAGTTTACTGGACTTGGAGACCCAGTACTTC. Its protein is CASSLLDLETQYF. This rearrangement joins TRBV28 to TRBJ2-5; perhaps TRBD2 as D (5 bases). Between the trimmed V and J ends, which lost 2 bases and 5 bases, there was a span of 9 bases. Germline V lookup: CDR1 MDHEN, CDR2 SYDVKM. CDR3 length: 13 residues.

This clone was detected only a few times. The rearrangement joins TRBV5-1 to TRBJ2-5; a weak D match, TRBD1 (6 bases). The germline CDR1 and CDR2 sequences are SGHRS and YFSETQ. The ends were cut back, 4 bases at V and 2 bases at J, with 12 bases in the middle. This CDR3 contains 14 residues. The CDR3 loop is CASSPGTNQETQYF. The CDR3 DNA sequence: TGCGCCAGCAGCCCCGGGACAAATCAAGAGACCCAGTACTTC.

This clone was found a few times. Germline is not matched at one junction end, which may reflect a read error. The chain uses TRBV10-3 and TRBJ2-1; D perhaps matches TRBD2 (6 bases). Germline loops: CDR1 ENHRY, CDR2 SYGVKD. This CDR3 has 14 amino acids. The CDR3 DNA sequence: TGTGCCATCAGTGGGAGGGACTCCCACAATGAGCAGTTCTTC. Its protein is CAISGRDSHNEQFF.

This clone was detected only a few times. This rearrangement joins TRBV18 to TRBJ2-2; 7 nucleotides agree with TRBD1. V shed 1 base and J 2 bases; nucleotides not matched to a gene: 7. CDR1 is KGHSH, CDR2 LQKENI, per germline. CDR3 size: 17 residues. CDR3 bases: TGTGCCAGCTCACCACGAGGGGGCGCACAAAACACCGGGGAGCTGTTTTTT. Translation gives CASSPRGGAQNTGELFF.

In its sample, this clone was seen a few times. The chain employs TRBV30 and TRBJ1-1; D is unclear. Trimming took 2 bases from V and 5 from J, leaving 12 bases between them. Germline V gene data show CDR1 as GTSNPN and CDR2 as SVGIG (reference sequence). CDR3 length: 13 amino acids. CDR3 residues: CAWSSEGSTEAFF. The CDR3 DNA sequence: TGTGCCTGGAGTTCCGAGGGTAGTACTGAAGCTTTCTTT.

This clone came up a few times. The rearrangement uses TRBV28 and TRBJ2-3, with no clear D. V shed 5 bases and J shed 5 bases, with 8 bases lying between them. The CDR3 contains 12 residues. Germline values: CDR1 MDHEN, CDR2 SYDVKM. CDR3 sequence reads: CASSGVIDTQYF. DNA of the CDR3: TGTGCCAGCAGTGGAGTAATAGATACGCAGTATTTT.

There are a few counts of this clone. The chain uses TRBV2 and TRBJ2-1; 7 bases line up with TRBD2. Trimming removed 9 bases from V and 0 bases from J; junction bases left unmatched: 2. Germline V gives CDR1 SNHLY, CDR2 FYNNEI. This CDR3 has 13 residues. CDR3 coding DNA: TGTGCCAGTGGGGGGGTCTCCTACAATGAGCAGTTCTTC. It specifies CASGGVSYNEQFF.

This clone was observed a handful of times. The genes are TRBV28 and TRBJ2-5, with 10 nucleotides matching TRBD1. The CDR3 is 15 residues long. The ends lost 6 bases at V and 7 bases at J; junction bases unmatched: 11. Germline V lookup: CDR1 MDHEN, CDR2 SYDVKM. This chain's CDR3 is CASSPWGDRGTTQYF. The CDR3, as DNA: TGTGCCAGCAGCCCCTGGGGGGACAGGGGTACGACCCAGTACTTC.

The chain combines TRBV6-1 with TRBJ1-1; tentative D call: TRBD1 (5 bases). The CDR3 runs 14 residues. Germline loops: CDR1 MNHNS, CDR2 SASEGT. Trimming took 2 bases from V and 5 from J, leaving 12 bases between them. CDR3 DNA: TGTGCCAGCAGTGAAAGACAGATTGTGACTGAAGCTTTCTTT. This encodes CASSERQIVTEAFF.

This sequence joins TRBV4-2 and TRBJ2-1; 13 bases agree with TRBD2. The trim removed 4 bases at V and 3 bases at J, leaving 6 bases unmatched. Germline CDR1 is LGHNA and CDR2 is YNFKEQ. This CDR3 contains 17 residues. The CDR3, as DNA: TGTGCCAGCAGCCGCGGACTAGCGGGGGAGGTCTACAATGAGCAGTTCTTC. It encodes CASSRGLAGEVYNEQFF.